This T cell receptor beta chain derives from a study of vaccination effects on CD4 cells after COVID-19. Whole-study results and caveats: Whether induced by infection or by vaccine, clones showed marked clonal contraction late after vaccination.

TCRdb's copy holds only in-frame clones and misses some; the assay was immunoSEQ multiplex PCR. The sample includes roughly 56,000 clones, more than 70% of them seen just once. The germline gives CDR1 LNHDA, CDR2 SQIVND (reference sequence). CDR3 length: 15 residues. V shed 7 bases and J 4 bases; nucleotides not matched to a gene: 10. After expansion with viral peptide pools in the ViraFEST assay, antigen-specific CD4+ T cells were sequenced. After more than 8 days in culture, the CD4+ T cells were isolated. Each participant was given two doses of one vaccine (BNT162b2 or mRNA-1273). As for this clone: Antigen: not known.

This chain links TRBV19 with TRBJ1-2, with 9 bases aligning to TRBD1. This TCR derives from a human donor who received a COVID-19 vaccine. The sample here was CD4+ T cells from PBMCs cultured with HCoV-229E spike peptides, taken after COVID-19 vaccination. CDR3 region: CASISRQGVFYGYTF. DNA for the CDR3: TGTGCCAGTATCAGTCGACAGGGGGTCTTCTATGGCTACACCTTC.